What follows is one T cell receptor (beta chain) and its context. The sample belongs to a study of T cells in Graves' hyperthyroidism and ophthalmopathy. Study in general: Specimen type is peripheral blood, collected at initial diagnosis prior to any treatment.

This CDR3 comprises 14 residues. V lost 1 base and J lost 7, with 13 bases in between. Regions amplified from RNA transcripts were the TCR beta CDR3 regions. The HTBI primer set served for first-round RT-PCR of the TCR CDR3. TCRdb used MiXCR to reprocess the multiplex PCR reads, holding one entry per CDR3 protein. The sample includes under 450,000 distinct CDR3 sequences, around 14% of them seen just once. The J gene is TRBJ1-2, the V gene TRBV12-3 or TRBV12-4; a weak D match, TRBD1 (5 bases). The clonotype comes from a woman aged 18-29 years with Graves' hyperthyroidism. The sample consisted of blood. The CDR3 region is CASSLVRGAGGYTF. The CDR3 DNA is TGTGCCAGCAGTTTAGTCCGGGGCGCGGGTGGCTACACCTTC.